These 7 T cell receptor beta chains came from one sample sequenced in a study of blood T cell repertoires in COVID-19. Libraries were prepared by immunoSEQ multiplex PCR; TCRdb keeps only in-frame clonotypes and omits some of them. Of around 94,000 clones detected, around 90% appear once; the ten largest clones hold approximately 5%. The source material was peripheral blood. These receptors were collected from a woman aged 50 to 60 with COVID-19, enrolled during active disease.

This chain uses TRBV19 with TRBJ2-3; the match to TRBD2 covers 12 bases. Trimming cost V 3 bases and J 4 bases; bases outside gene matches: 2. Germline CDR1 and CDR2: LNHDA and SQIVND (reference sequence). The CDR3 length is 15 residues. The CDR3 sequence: CASSILAGGADTQYF. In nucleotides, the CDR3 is TGTGCCAGTAGTATCCTAGCGGGGGGGGCAGATACGCAGTATTTT.

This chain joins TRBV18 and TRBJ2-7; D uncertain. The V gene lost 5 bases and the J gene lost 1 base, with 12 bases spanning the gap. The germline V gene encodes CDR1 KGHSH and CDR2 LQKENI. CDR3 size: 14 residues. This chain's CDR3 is CASSEGGSSYEQYF. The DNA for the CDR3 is TGTGCCAGCTCAGAAGGCGGCAGTTCCTACGAGCAGTACTTC.

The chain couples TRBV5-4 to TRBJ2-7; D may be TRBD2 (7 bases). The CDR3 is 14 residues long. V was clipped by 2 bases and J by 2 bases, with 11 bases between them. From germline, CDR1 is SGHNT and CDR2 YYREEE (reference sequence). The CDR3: CASSLRGAAYEQYF. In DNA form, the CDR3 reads TGTGCCAGCAGCTTACGGGGGGCGGCCTACGAGCAGTACTTC.

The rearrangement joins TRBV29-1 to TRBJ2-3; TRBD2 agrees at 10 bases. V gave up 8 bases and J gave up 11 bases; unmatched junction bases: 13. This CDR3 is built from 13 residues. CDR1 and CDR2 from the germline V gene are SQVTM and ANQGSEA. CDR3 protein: CSSKGLAGGGQYF. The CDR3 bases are TGCAGCTCTAAGGGGTTAGCGGGGGGAGGGCAGTATTTT.

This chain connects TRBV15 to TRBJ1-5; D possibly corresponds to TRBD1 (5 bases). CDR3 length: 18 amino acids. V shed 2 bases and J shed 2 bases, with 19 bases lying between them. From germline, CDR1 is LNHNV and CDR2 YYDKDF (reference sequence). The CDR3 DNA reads TGTGCCACCAGCAGATTAGCCGGGGGGAAGGTAGGCAATCAGCCCCAGCATTTT. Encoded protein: CATSRLAGGKVGNQPQHF.

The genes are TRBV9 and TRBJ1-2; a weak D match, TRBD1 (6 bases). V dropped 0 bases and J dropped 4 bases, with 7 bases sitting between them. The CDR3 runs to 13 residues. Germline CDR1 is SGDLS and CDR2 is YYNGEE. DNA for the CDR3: TGTGCCAGCAGCGTAGAGACAGGCTATGGCTACACCTTC. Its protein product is CASSVETGYGYTF.

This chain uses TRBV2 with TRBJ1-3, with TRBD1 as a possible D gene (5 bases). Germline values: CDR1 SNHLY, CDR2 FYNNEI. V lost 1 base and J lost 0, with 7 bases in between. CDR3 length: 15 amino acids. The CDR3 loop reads CASSEGQFSGNTIYF. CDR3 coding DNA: TGTGCCAGCAGTGAAGGACAGTTCTCTGGAAACACCATATATTTT.